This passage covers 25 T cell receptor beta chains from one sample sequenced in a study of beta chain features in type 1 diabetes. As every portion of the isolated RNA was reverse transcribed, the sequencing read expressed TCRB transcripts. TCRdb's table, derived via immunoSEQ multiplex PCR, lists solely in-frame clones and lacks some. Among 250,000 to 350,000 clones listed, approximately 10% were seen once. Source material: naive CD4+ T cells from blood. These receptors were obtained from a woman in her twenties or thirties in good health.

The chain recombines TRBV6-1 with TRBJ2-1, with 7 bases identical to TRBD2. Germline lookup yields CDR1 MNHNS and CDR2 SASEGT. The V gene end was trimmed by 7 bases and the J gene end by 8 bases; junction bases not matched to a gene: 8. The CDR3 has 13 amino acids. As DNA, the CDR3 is TGTGCCAGCACCGCCCGCGGGAGTTATGAGCAGTTCTTC. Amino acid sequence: CASTARGSYEQFF.

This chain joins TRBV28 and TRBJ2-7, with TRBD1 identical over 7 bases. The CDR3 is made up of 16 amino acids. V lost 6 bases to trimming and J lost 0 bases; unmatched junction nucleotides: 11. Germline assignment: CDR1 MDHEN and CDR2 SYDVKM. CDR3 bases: TGTGCCAGCAGCCGTCCCGGGACAGCGAGCTCCTACGAGCAGTACTTC. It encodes CASSRPGTASSYEQYF. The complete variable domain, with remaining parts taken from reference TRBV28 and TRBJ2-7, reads DVKVTQSSRYLVKRTGEKVFLECVQDMDHENMFWYRQDPGLGLRLIYFSYDVKMKEKGDIPEGYSVSREKKERFSLILESASTNQTSMYLCASSRPGTASSYEQYFGPGTRLTVT.

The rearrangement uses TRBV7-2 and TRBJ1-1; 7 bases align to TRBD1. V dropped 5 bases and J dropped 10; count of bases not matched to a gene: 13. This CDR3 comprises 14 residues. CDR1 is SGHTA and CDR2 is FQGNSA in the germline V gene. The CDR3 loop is CASSEGGGGKSAFF. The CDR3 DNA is TGTGCCAGCAGCGAAGGGGGCGGGGGGAAGTCAGCTTTCTTT.

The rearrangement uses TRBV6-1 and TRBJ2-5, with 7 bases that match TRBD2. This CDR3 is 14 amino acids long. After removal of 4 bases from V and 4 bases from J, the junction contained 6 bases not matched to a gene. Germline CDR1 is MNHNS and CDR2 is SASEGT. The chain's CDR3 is CASSAWTSAETQYF. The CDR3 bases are TGTGCCAGCAGTGCCTGGACTAGTGCAGAGACCCAGTACTTC.

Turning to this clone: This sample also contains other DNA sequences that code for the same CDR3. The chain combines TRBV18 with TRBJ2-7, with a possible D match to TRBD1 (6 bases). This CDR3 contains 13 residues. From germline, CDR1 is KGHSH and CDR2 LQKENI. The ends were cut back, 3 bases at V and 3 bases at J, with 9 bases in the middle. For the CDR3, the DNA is TGTGCCAGCTCACCCACAGGGAACTACGAGCAGTACTTC. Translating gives CASSPTGNYEQYF.

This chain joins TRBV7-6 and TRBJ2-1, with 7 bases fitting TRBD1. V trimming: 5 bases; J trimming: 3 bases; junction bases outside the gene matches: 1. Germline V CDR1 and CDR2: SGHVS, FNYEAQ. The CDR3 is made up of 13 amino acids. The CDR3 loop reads CASSRDSYNEQFF. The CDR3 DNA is TGTGCCAGCAGCAGGGACAGCTACAATGAGCAGTTCTTC.

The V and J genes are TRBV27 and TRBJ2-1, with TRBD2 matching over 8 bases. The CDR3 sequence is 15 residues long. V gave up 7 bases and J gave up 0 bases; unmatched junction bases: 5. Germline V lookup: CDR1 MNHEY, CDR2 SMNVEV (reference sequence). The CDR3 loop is CASTLSGSSYNEQFF. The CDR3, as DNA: TGTGCCAGCACCTTAAGCGGGAGCTCCTACAATGAGCAGTTCTTC.

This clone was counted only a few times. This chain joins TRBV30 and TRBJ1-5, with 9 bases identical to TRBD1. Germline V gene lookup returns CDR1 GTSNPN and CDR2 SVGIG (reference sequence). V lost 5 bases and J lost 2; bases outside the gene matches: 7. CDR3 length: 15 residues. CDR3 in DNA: TGTGCCTGGGGGACAGGGCTTTTGGGCAATCAGCCCCAGCATTTT. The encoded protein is CAWGTGLLGNQPQHF.

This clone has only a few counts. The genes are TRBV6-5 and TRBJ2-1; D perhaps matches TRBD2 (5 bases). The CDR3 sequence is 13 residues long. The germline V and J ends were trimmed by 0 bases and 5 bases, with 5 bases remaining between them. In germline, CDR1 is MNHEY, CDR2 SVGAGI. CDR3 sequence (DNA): TGTGCCAGCAGTTACTCTAGCGACAATGAGCAGTTCTTC. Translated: CASSYSSDNEQFF.

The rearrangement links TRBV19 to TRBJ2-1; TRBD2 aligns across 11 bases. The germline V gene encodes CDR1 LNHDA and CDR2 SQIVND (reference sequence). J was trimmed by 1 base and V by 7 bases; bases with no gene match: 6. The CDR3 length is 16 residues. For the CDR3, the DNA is TGTGCCAGTACCACCCGACTAGCGGGATCCTACAATGAGCAGTTCTTC. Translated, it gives CASTTRLAGSYNEQFF.

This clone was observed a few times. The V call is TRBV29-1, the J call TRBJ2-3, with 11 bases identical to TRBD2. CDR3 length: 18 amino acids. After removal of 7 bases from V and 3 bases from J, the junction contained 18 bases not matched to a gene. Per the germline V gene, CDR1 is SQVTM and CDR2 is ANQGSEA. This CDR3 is CSGAPRSGRAGGTDTQYF. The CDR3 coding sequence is TGCAGCGGAGCCCCTCGTAGCGGGAGGGCCGGGGGGACAGATACGCAGTATTTT.

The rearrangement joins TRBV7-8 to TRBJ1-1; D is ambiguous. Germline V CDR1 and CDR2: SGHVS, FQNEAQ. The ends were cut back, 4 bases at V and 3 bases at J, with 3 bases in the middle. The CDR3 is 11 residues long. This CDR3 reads CASSSDTEAFF. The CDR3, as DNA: TGTGCCAGCAGCTCGGACACTGAAGCTTTCTTT.

DNA for the CDR3: TGCGCCAGCAGTCAATCGAGGGGGTTCGGTGGCTACACCTTC. Translated: CASSQSRGFGGYTF. This chain joins TRBV23-1 and TRBJ1-2, with D perhaps TRBD1 (6 bases). TRBV23-1 is identified as an open reading frame with a role that is uncertain. The CDR3 extends over 14 amino acids. Deletions cut 0 bases from V and 7 bases from J, with 12 bases between.

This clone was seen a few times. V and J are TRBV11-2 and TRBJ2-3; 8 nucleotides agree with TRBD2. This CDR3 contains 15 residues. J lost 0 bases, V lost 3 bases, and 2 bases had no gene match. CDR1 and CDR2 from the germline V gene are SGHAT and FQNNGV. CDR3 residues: CASSLTSVSTDTQYF. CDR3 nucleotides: TGTGCCAGCAGCTTGACTAGCGTTAGCACAGATACGCAGTATTTT.

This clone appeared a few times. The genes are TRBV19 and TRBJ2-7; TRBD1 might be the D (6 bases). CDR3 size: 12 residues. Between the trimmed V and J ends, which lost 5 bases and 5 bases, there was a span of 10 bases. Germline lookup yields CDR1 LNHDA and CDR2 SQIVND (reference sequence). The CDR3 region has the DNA TGTGCCAGTAGTGAGCACAGGGACGAGCAGTACTTC. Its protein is CASSEHRDEQYF.

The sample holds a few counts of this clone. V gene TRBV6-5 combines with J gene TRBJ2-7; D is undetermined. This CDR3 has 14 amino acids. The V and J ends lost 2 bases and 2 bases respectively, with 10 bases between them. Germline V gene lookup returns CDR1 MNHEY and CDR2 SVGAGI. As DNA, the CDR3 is TGTGCCAGCAGTTACGGCGGTAGTCCCTACGAGCAGTACTTC. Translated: CASSYGGSPYEQYF.

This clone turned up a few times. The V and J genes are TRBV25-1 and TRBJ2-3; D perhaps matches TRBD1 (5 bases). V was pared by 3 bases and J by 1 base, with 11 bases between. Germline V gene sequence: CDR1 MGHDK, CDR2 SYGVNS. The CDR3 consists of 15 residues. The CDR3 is CASSDRGRGTDTQYF. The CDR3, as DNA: TGTGCCAGCAGTGATAGGGGAAGGGGCACAGATACGCAGTATTTT.

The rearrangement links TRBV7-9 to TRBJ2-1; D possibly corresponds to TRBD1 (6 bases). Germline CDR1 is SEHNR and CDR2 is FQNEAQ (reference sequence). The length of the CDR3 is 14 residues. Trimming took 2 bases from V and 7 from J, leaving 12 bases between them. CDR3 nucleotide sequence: TGTGCCAGCAGCTTAAGGCAGGGGAGTAATGAGCAGTTCTTC. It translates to CASSLRQGSNEQFF.

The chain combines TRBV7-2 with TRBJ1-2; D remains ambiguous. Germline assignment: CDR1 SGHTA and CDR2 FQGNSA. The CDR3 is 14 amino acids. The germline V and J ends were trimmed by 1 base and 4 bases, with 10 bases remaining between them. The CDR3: CASSLDTEVYGYTF. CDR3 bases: TGTGCCAGCAGCTTAGACACAGAAGTCTATGGCTACACCTTC.

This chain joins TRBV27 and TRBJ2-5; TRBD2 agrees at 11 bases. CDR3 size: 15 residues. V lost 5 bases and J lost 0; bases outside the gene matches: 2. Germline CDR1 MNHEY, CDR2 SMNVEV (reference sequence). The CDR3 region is CASSRLAGNQETQYF. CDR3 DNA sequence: TGTGCCAGCAGTCGACTAGCGGGGAACCAAGAGACCCAGTACTTC.

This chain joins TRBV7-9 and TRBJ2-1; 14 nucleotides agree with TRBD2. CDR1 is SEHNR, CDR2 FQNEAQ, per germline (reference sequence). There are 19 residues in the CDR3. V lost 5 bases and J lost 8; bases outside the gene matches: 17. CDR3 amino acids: CASSEGLAGVQIQLDEQFF. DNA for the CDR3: TGTGCCAGCAGCGAGGGACTAGCGGGAGTGCAGATTCAGTTGGATGAGCAGTTCTTC.

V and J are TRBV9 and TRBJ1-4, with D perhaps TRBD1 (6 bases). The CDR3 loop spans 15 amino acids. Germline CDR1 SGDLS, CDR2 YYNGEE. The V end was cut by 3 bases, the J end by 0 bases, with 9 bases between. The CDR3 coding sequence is TGTGCCAGCAGCGCTAGGGGGTCAACTAATGAAAAACTGTTTTTT. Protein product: CASSARGSTNEKLFF.

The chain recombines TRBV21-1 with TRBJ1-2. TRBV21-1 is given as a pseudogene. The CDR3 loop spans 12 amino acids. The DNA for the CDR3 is TGTGCCAGCAGCAAATCGGGGGGGGGCTACACCTTC. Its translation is CASSKSGGGYTF.

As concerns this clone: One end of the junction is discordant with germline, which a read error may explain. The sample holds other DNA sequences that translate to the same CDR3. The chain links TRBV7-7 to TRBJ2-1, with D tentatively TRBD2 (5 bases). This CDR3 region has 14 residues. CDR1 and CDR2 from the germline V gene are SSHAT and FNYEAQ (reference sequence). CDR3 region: CASSLGSSYNEQFF. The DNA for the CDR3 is TGTGCTAGCAGCTTAGGGAGTTCCTACAATGAGCAGTTCTTC. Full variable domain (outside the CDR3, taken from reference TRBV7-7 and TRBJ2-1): GAGVSQSPRYKVTKRGQDVTLRCDPISSHATLYWYQQALGQGPEFLTYFNYEAQPDKSGLPSDRFSAERPEGSISTLTIQRTEQRDSAMYRCASSLGSSYNEQFFGPGTRLTVL.

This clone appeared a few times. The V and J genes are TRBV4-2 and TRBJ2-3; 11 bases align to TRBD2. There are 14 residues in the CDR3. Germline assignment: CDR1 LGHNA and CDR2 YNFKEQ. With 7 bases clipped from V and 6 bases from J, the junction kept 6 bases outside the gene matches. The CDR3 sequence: CASTTSGKEDTQYF. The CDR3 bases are TGTGCCAGCACGACTAGCGGGAAGGAGGATACGCAGTATTTT.